A single sample gave rise to the 20 T cell receptor beta chains below, sequenced in a study of T-cell reconstitution after alpha-beta-depleted transplantation in children. It was with unique molecular identifiers that the TCRbeta library was prepared. TCRdb recomputed calls from the PCR reads with MiXCR, one row per CDR3 protein. The table lists more than 550,000 distinct CDR3 sequences, roughly a tenth of them singletons, with roughly 3.9% in the top ten. Sequencing was performed on PBMCs from the stem cell graft donor, taken from the stem cell graft. The receptors originated from a human donor who donated a stem cell graft to a child with acute myeloid leukemia.

This clonotype was seen many times. J is TRBJ2-3 and V is TRBV4-2, with D perhaps assigned TRBD1 or TRBD2 (5 bases each). V shed 4 bases and J shed 0 bases, with 11 bases lying between them. The germline gives CDR1 LGHNA, CDR2 YNFKEQ. The CDR3 length is 15 residues. CDR3 nucleotides: TGTGCCAGCAGCCCGGACGGGACGAGCACAGATACGCAGTATTTT. As protein: CASSPDGTSTDTQYF.

The table lists this clonotype with a few counts. The rearrangement joins TRBV13 to TRBJ1-5; tentative D call: TRBD1 (5 bases). Trimming removed 3 bases from V and 2 bases from J, with 17 bases in between. The germline V gene encodes CDR1 PRHDT and CDR2 FYEKMQ (reference sequence). This CDR3 contains 17 residues. CDR3 coding DNA: TGTGCCAGCAGCTTTGGGCAGGGACGAGGGGGCAATCAGCCCCAGCATTTT. It yields the protein CASSFGQGRGGNQPQHF.

CDR3 protein: CSVEGTEAFF. CDR3 in DNA: TGCAGCGTTGAGGGAACTGAAGCTTTCTTT. The chain is built from TRBV29-1 and TRBJ1-1, with D unresolved. The CDR3 loop spans 10 amino acids. Germline V lookup: CDR1 SQVTM, CDR2 ANQGSEA. The V and J ends lost 3 bases and 5 bases respectively, with 4 bases between them.

This clonotype was counted once. V gene TRBV28 combines with J gene TRBJ2-7; a weak D match, TRBD1 (7 bases). Trimming left V 8 bases short and J 6 bases short, with 20 bases between. The CDR3 totals 14 residues. Germline V gives CDR1 MDHEN, CDR2 SYDVKM. The CDR3, as DNA: TGTGCCAGCGGGGCCGCGGGGCCAGGGGGCGAGCAGTACTTC. This sequence encodes CASGAAGPGGEQYF.

The chain carries TRBV9 and TRBJ2-1; TRBD1 matches at 7 bases. This CDR3 region has 16 residues. V lost 0 bases to trimming and J lost 9 bases; unmatched junction nucleotides: 12. Germline V lookup: CDR1 SGDLS, CDR2 YYNGEE. The CDR3 spells CASSVDPGTGVGEQFF. The CDR3 DNA reads TGTGCCAGCAGCGTAGACCCCGGAACAGGGGTTGGTGAGCAGTTCTTC.

This clonotype has only a few counts. J is TRBJ1-4 and V is TRBV5-1; possible D gene TRBD1, 5 bases. The V end was cut by 3 bases, the J end by 5 bases, with 14 bases between. Germline CDR1 SGHRS, CDR2 YFSETQ. The CDR3 is 15 residues long. The CDR3 is CASSSTGDSNEKLFF. In nucleotides, the CDR3 is TGCGCCAGCAGCTCCACCGGGGACTCCAATGAAAAACTGTTTTTT.

This clonotype was picked up a small number of times. This CDR3 reads CASSLGLQGGSQFF. The CDR3 coding sequence is TGCGCCAGCAGCTTGGGTCTCCAGGGAGGAAGTCAGTTCTTC. The rearrangement uses TRBV5-1 and TRBJ2-1, with TRBD2 as a possible D gene (6 bases). Germline V CDR1 and CDR2: SGHRS, YFSETQ. The CDR3 contains 14 residues. Trimming took 0 bases from V and 13 from J, leaving 17 bases between them.

This clonotype was observed many times. V gene TRBV6-5 combines with J gene TRBJ2-5; TRBD2 aligns across 12 bases. CDR1 MNHEY and CDR2 SVGAGI come from the germline V gene. The V gene end was trimmed by 0 bases and the J gene end by 4 bases; junction bases not matched to a gene: 9. This CDR3 region has 18 residues. The CDR3 DNA follows: TGTGCCAGCAGTTACTCGAAGGGACTAGCGGGTTATGGAGAGACCCAGTACTTC. Protein product: CASSYSKGLAGYGETQYF.

There are many counts of this clonotype. The chain has TRBV29-1 and TRBJ1-1, with D unresolved. Germline V CDR1 and CDR2: SQVTM, ANQGSEA. There are 11 residues in the CDR3. Trimming left V 6 bases short and J 5 bases short, with 10 bases between. For the CDR3, the DNA is TGCAGCGTCTTGGAGTGGACTGAAGCTTTCTTT. Its translation: CSVLEWTEAFF.

At least ten counts were recorded for this clonotype. The chain joins TRBV10-3 to TRBJ2-1; D uncertain. Between the trimmed V and J ends, which lost 3 bases and 3 bases, there was a span of 18 bases. There are 17 residues in the CDR3. Germline CDR1 and CDR2: ENHRY and SYGVKD. CDR3 amino acids: CAISDPDLSSIYNEQFF. DNA of the CDR3: TGTGCCATCAGTGACCCCGACCTTTCCTCAATCTACAATGAGCAGTTCTTC.

This clonotype was picked up a small number of times. The chain combines TRBV4-3 with TRBJ1-1, with D perhaps TRBD1 (5 bases). Per germline, CDR1 LGHNA and CDR2 YSLEER. Trimming pared 0 bases from V and 3 bases from J, leaving 11 bases between. The CDR3 contains 15 residues. The CDR3 DNA is TGCGCCAGCAGCCAAGATCGCGGGGCCTACACTGAAGCTTTCTTT. It codes for CASSQDRGAYTEAFF.

The table lists this clonotype with a few counts. The chain employs TRBV4-2 and TRBJ2-7; D possibly corresponds to TRBD2 (7 bases). Trimming pared 0 bases from V and 2 bases from J, leaving 14 bases between. CDR1 is LGHNA, CDR2 YNFKEQ, per germline. This CDR3 is 16 amino acids long. In DNA form, the CDR3 reads TGTGCCAGCAGCCAAGAGGGGGGGCTAGCGACCTACGAGCAGTACTTC. It is translated as CASSQEGGLATYEQYF.

The chain is built from TRBV20-1 and TRBJ2-2; weak D call: TRBD1 (6 bases). Looked up from germline, CDR1 is DFQATT and CDR2 is SNEGSKA (reference sequence). This CDR3 contains 14 residues. V was cut by 5 bases and J by 4 bases, with 14 bases left in between. In DNA form, the CDR3 reads TGCAGTGCTCTAACTGACAGGTCCACCGGGGAGCTGTTTTTT. Translation: CSALTDRSTGELFF.

J is TRBJ2-5 and V is TRBV29-1; tentatively, D is TRBD2 (5 bases). Trimming removed 4 bases from V and 5 bases from J, with 11 bases in between. CDR3 size: 12 residues. CDR1 is SQVTM, CDR2 ANQGSEA, per germline. CDR3 DNA sequence: TGCAGCGTTGTAGTGCCGGGGGAGACCCAGTACTTC. This encodes CSVVVPGETQYF.

This rearrangement joins TRBV24-1 to TRBJ2-1; 8 bases fit TRBD2. The CDR3 is 15 amino acids. Germline V gene data show CDR1 as KGHDR and CDR2 as SFDVKD. V was clipped by 8 bases and J by 5 bases; unmatched bases: 10. CDR3 protein: CATNEGLAGHNEQFF. The CDR3 DNA sequence: TGTGCCACCAACGAGGGCCTAGCGGGCCACAATGAGCAGTTCTTC.

There are a few counts of this clonotype. As DNA, the CDR3 is TGTGCCAGCAAGTCTGGGTCCACTAGCCACAATGAGCAGTTCTTC. Protein product: CASKSGSTSHNEQFF. This chain uses TRBV12-3 or TRBV12-4 with TRBJ2-1, with D perhaps TRBD2 (6 bases). The CDR3 is 15 residues long. The V end was cut by 7 bases, the J end by 5 bases, with 18 bases between.

This clonotype was counted a few times. The chain links TRBV20-1 to TRBJ1-2; D is undetermined. The length of the CDR3 is 13 residues. V was trimmed by 0 bases and J by 0 bases, leaving 5 bases between them. Germline V gene data show CDR1 as DFQATT and CDR2 as SNEGSKA (reference sequence). The CDR3, as DNA: TGCAGTGCTAGAGAACCAGCTAACTATGGCTACACCTTC. Translation: CSAREPANYGYTF.

This clonotype appeared a few times. This rearrangement joins TRBV27 to TRBJ2-1; TRBD2 might be the D (6 bases). The germline V gene encodes CDR1 MNHEY and CDR2 SMNVEV (reference sequence). The CDR3 consists of 15 residues. V was shortened by 3 bases and J by 8 bases, with 17 bases between the two germline ends. The CDR3 nucleotides read TGTGCCAGCAGTTTGGTGACTAGGGATGTGGATGAGCAGTTCTTC. As protein: CASSLVTRDVDEQFF.

This clonotype was observed a handful of times. The gene calls are TRBV7-9 and TRBJ2-3; tentatively, D is TRBD2 (6 bases). This CDR3 has 15 amino acids. V was clipped by 5 bases and J by 2 bases, with 14 bases between them. Germline V gene lookup returns CDR1 SEHNR and CDR2 FQNEAQ (reference sequence). The CDR3: CASSILGTLTDTQYF. The CDR3 nucleotides read TGTGCCAGCAGCATACTCGGGACTCTCACAGATACGCAGTATTTT.

This clonotype was counted only a few times. The rearrangement links TRBV20-1 to TRBJ1-6; D not certain. This CDR3 has 16 residues. Germline CDR1 DFQATT, CDR2 SNEGSKA (reference sequence). V was clipped by 1 base and J by 0 bases, with 10 bases between them. The CDR3 region has the DNA TGCAGTGCTAGAGTTCGGGAGAGCTCCTATAATTCACCCCTCCACTTT. It encodes CSARVRESSYNSPLHF.